This T cell receptor beta chain was recorded in a study of T cell repertoires in cytomegalovirus infection. Per the germline V gene, CDR1 is MNHEY and CDR2 is SMNVEV (reference sequence). CDR3 length: 14 residues. Trimming took off 4 bases at V and 2 bases at J, with 12 bases between the two ends. Via MiXCR, TCRdb re-called the reads, giving one row per CDR3 protein. The sample records 250,000 to 300,000 distinct CDR3 sequences, around 13% being singletons. This clonotype was sampled from a human donor in good health (CMV status not recorded). Some clones in this sample may be carry-over from other donors' samples. This chain uses TRBV27 with TRBJ2-7, with a tentative D call TRBD1 (5 bases). Material for sequencing was PBMCs. The CDR3 nucleotides read TGTGCCAGCAGTTCTGTGGGGCGCACCTACGAGCAGTACTTC. It specifies CASSSVGRTYEQYF.